One and the same sample provided the 19 T cell receptor beta chains below, sequenced in a study of shared clonotypes between healthy human individuals. Profiling relied on immunoSEQ multiplex PCR, and the TCRdb table lists in-frame clones only, not all of them. The data hold 2 million to 2.5 million clones, with about nine tenths observed a single time. Source material: naive CD4+ T cells from PBMCs. Subset here: CD45RA+ positively selected. These receptors came from a young man in good health. Some clones in this sample may be carry-over from other donors' samples.

The rearrangement uses TRBV27 and TRBJ1-4; no definite D call. The length of the CDR3 is 16 residues. V lost 2 bases and J lost 4, with 14 bases in between. Germline assignment: CDR1 MNHEY and CDR2 SMNVEV (reference sequence). Written as DNA, the CDR3 is TGTGCCAGCAGTTTACGTCTGACCGCTCGTAATGAAAAACTGTTTTTT. Its protein product is CASSLRLTARNEKLFF.

The chain combines TRBV30 with TRBJ1-1, with D maybe TRBD1 (6 bases). Per germline, CDR1 GTSNPN and CDR2 SVGIG (reference sequence). Trimming pared 3 bases from V and 1 base from J, leaving 12 bases between. The CDR3 has 14 residues. Here the CDR3 reads CAWRITGSNTEAFF. As DNA, the CDR3 is TGTGCCTGGAGGATCACAGGGTCGAACACTGAAGCTTTCTTT.

The gene calls are TRBV29-1 and TRBJ1-1; 7 bases are shared with TRBD1. Germline trimming cut 6 bases from V and 8 bases from J; bases unmatched to any gene: 12. The V gene's germline CDR1 is SQVTM and CDR2 ANQGSEA. This CDR3 spans 13 amino acids. This chain's CDR3 is CSVAGQPFSEAFF. The CDR3 bases are TGCAGCGTGGCGGGACAGCCCTTTTCCGAAGCTTTCTTT.

The chain is built from TRBV12-2 and TRBJ2-1; the D call TRBD2 from the table was never checked on the DNA. TRBV12-2 counts as a pseudogene. The CDR3 totals 17 residues. The CDR3 here is CASRLAPGLAVYNEQFF. Written as DNA, the CDR3 is TGTGCAAGTCGCTTAGCGCCGGGACTAGCGGTTTACAATGAGCAGTTCTTC.

The chain couples TRBV29-1 to TRBJ2-3, with TRBD2 matching over 9 bases. Per germline, CDR1 SQVTM and CDR2 ANQGSEA. The CDR3 length is 14 residues. The chain's CDR3 is CVGGRAFSTDTQYF. CDR3 nucleotide sequence: TGCGTGGGCGGGAGGGCCTTTAGCACAGATACGCAGTATTTT.

In regard to this clone: This same CDR3 is encoded by further DNA sequences in the sample. The rearrangement links TRBV28 to TRBJ2-7; TRBD2 agrees at 7 bases. V was clipped by 3 bases and J by 1 base; unmatched bases: 3. The CDR3 is 14 residues long. Germline CDR1 MDHEN, CDR2 SYDVKM. CDR3: CASSLPSGSYEQYF. The CDR3 DNA follows: TGTGCCAGCAGTTTGCCTAGCGGTTCCTACGAGCAGTACTTC.

This clone was observed once. The chain recombines TRBV28 with TRBJ1-5; 10 bases fit TRBD1. Germline trimming cut 5 bases from V and 3 bases from J; bases unmatched to any gene: 7. This CDR3 spans 16 amino acids. Germline V gene sequence: CDR1 MDHEN, CDR2 SYDVKM. CDR3 loop: CASSPGDRGNNQPQHF. The CDR3 DNA reads as TGTGCCAGCAGTCCCGGGGACAGGGGTAACAATCAGCCCCAGCATTTT.

This sequence joins TRBV9 and TRBJ2-3; D remains unclear. Per the germline V gene, CDR1 is SGDLS and CDR2 is YYNGEE. The CDR3 covers 14 residues. Trimming left V 0 bases short and J 6 bases short, with 11 bases between. CDR3 sequence reads: CASSVDVSSDTQYF. CDR3 sequence (DNA): TGTGCCAGCAGCGTAGATGTTAGCTCTGATACGCAGTATTTT.

V is TRBV19 and J is TRBJ2-2, with TRBD2 matching 11 bases. Trimming took 5 bases from V and 10 from J; bases not matched to a gene: 21. Germline lookup yields CDR1 LNHDA and CDR2 SQIVND (reference sequence). The CDR3 sequence is 19 residues long. CDR3 loop: CASSHHLRELAGVNEELFF. CDR3 sequence (DNA): TGTGCCAGTAGTCACCACCTGCGCGAACTAGCGGGAGTAAATGAGGAGCTGTTTTTT.

The chain has TRBV7-6 and TRBJ1-5, with TRBD1 identical over 9 bases. The CDR3 has 18 amino acids. The V and J ends lost 1 base and 0 bases, in that order; junction bases with no gene match: 7. In germline, CDR1 is SGHVS, CDR2 FNYEAQ. The CDR3 DNA follows: TGTGCCAGCAGCTTAGGTACAGGGGGCCGAGATAGCAATCAGCCCCAGCATTTT. Protein sequence: CASSLGTGGRDSNQPQHF.

The J gene is TRBJ2-3, the V gene TRBV5-6, with 9 bases that match TRBD2. In germline, CDR1 is SGHDT, CDR2 YYEEEE. This CDR3 contains 14 residues. V lost 0 bases to trimming and J lost 6 bases; unmatched junction nucleotides: 2. This chain's CDR3 is CASSLGGRADTQYF. CDR3 sequence (DNA): TGTGCCAGCAGCTTGGGCGGGAGGGCGGATACGCAGTATTTT.

The genes are TRBV28 and TRBJ2-3; no clear D. Germline assignment: CDR1 MDHEN and CDR2 SYDVKM. The CDR3 contains 16 residues. V was trimmed by 6 bases and J by 4 bases, leaving 20 bases between them. CDR3 protein: CASRPRGPSVPDTQYF. Here the CDR3 DNA reads TGTGCCAGCAGACCCCGCGGACCATCAGTTCCAGATACGCAGTATTTT.

The V call is TRBV9, the J call TRBJ1-1; D not certain. The V end was cut by 4 bases, the J end by 0 bases, with 10 bases between. The germline V gene has CDR1 SGDLS and CDR2 YYNGEE. The CDR3 has 14 residues. CDR3 DNA sequence: TGTGCCAGCAGCACAGCCCCGGTGAACACTGAAGCTTTCTTT. Its translation: CASSTAPVNTEAFF.

The V gene is TRBV28, the J gene TRBJ2-7, with TRBD2 matching over 12 bases. The CDR3 contains 15 residues. CDR1 and CDR2 from the germline V gene are MDHEN and SYDVKM. The J segment lost 4 bases and the V segment lost 11 bases, leaving 12 bases of the junction unmatched. Here the CDR3 reads CAATSLAGGYYEQYF. In nucleotides, the CDR3 is TGTGCCGCGACCTCACTAGCGGGAGGATATTACGAGCAGTACTTC.

This clone has just a few counts. J is TRBJ1-4 and V is TRBV25-1, with D unclear. The CDR3 contains 14 residues. CDR1 is MGHDK and CDR2 is SYGVNS in the germline V gene. Trimming removed 7 bases at V and 5 bases at J, with 14 bases between. CDR3 sequence: CASTPLGQNEKLFF. The CDR3 region has the DNA TGTGCCAGCACCCCCCTCGGGCAAAATGAAAAACTGTTTTTT.

As to this clone: The sample carries other DNA sequences with the same CDR3. The CDR3 here is CASSPPMNTEAFF. For the CDR3, the DNA is TGTGCCAGCTCACCACCGATGAACACTGAAGCTTTCTTT. The chain is built from TRBV18 and TRBJ1-1; D ambiguous. Germline assignment: CDR1 KGHSH and CDR2 LQKENI. The CDR3 consists of 13 residues. Trimming stripped 0 bases from V and 0 bases from J, with 2 bases between. Supplemented by reference TRBV18 and TRBJ1-1, the full variable domain reads NAGVMQNPRHLVRRRGQEARLRCSPMKGHSHVYWYRQLPEEGLKFMVYLQKENIIDESGMPKERFSAEFPKEGPSILRIQQVVRGDSAAYFCASSPPMNTEAFFGQGTRLTVV.

This clone was detected a few times. Other DNA sequences from this sample encode an identical CDR3 as well. V and J are TRBV7-9 and TRBJ1-4; D call uncertain. The CDR3 is made up of 12 amino acids. V was pared by 5 bases and J by 5 bases, with 6 bases between. The germline V gene has CDR1 SEHNR and CDR2 FQNEAQ (reference sequence). The CDR3 DNA reads as TGTGCCAGCAGCCTGATCAATGAAAAACTGTTTTTT. Translating it yields CASSLINEKLFF.

Worth noting for this clone: The junction departs from germline at one end; a sequencing error may be responsible. Other DNA sequences in the same sample also yield this CDR3. The chain is built from TRBV7-3 and TRBJ1-5; 8 bases are a match to TRBD1. Germline CDR1 and CDR2: SGHTA and FQGTGA. The CDR3 has 13 amino acids. The CDR3 reads CASSLTGGQPQHF. In DNA form, the CDR3 reads TGTGCCAGCAGCCTAACAGGGGGTCAGCCCCAGCATTTT.

The genes are TRBV5-6 and TRBJ1-1, with D unclear. The germline V and J ends were trimmed by 3 bases and 11 bases, with 14 bases remaining between them. CDR3 length: 12 residues. Germline V lookup: CDR1 SGHDT, CDR2 YYEEEE. The CDR3: CASSSRYGEAFF. The CDR3 DNA sequence: TGTGCCAGCAGCTCCCGGTACGGGGAGGCTTTCTTT.